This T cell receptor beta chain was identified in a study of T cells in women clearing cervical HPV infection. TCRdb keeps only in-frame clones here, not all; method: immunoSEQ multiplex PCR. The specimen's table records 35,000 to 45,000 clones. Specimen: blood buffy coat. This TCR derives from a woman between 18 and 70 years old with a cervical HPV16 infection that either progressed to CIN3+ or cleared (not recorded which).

CDR3 loop: CASSEGSSGGATQYF. Partial CDR3 DNA: TGTGCCAGCAGTGAGGGGTCGAGCGGGGGGGCTACG. The V call is TRBV6-4, the J call TRBJ2-3; TRBD2 matches at 10 bases. The observed sequence ends 3 residues before the CDR3 terminus, with the missing tail filled in from the germline J gene. The CDR3 is 15 residues long. Germline V gene data show CDR1 as MRHNA and CDR2 as SNTAGT. Trimming took 3 bases from V and 8 from J; bases not matched to a gene: 8.